Following are 23 T cell receptor beta chains from one sample sequenced in a study of read filtering for tumor transcriptome and immune sequencing. This library used roughly 400 ng RNA and molecular barcoded adaptors spanning alpha/delta and beta/gamma chains. In TCRdb, the reads were re-called with MiXCR into one record per CDR3 protein. The data contain tens of thousands of distinct CDR3 sequences, approximately 15% of them singletons. The sample consisted of a population of CD138-negative cells sorted from bone marrow. Every receptor here comes from a donor at least 40 years old with multiple myeloma.

Many counts were recorded for this clonotype. The J gene is TRBJ2-3, the V gene TRBV5-4, with D perhaps TRBD1 (6 bases). The CDR3 runs 15 residues. Germline assignment: CDR1 SGHNT and CDR2 YYREEE (reference sequence). Trimming removed 1 base at V and 5 bases at J, with 14 bases between. In DNA form, the CDR3 reads TGTGCCAGCAGCTTGCGTCAGCCCAGGGGAGATACGCAGTATTTT. As protein: CASSLRQPRGDTQYF.

This clonotype was recorded at least ten times. The rearrangement joins TRBV24-1 to TRBJ1-2, with a weak D call TRBD1 (5 bases). The ends were cut back, 4 bases at V and 2 bases at J, with 13 bases in the middle. The CDR3 is made up of 15 amino acids. Looked up from germline, CDR1 is KGHDR and CDR2 is SFDVKD. In DNA, the CDR3 is TGTGCCACCAGTGACTCGCGGAGACAGAACTATGGCTACACCTTC. Amino acid sequence: CATSDSRRQNYGYTF.

The chain combines TRBV27 with TRBJ1-2, with D tentatively TRBD1 (5 bases). This CDR3 has 14 amino acids. V lost 5 bases and J 4 bases, leaving 14 bases between the germline ends. Germline CDR1 reads MNHEY; CDR2 reads SMNVEV (reference sequence). CDR3 residues: CASSPNTGGYGYTF. CDR3 bases: TGTGCCAGCAGTCCAAACACGGGGGGCTATGGCTACACCTTC.

This clonotype was seen many times. The CDR3 nucleotides are TGTGCCAGCAGCAGATATGGGGCGGGAAACGCTAACTATGGCTACACCTTC. Encoded protein: CASSRYGAGNANYGYTF. V and J are TRBV5-6 and TRBJ1-2; D is perhaps TRBD1 (5 bases). Between the trimmed V and J ends, which lost 4 bases and 0 bases, there was a span of 19 bases. CDR1 and CDR2 from the germline V gene are SGHDT and YYEEEE. This CDR3 has 17 amino acids.

This clonotype was recorded at least ten times. The chain links TRBV29-1 to TRBJ2-2; D uncertain. The CDR3 runs to 14 residues. Germline CDR1 is SQVTM and CDR2 is ANQGSEA. Trimming left V 6 bases short and J 0 bases short, with 11 bases between. The DNA for the CDR3 is TGCAGCGTCAAAAGGGATGCGAACACCGGGGAGCTGTTTTTT. It is translated as CSVKRDANTGELFF.

This clonotype was seen repeatedly, ten times or more. The CDR3 here is CASRWGGHTYEQYF. CDR3 coding DNA: TGTGCCAGCAGATGGGGGGGACACACCTACGAGCAGTACTTC. J is TRBJ2-7 and V is TRBV27; D is perhaps TRBD2 (7 bases). Trimming took 6 bases from V and 2 from J, leaving 14 bases between them. The CDR3 loop spans 14 amino acids. Germline V gene lookup returns CDR1 MNHEY and CDR2 SMNVEV (reference sequence).

This clonotype was seen at least ten times. J is TRBJ1-1 and V is TRBV18, with TRBD1 as a possible D gene (6 bases). Trimming left V 0 bases short and J 4 bases short, with 15 bases between. This CDR3 region has 16 residues. Germline V gene sequence: CDR1 KGHSH, CDR2 LQKENI. In nucleotides, the CDR3 is TGTGCCAGCTCACCACCTTCGTCGGGGGCGGCCACTGAAGCTTTCTTT. Translating gives CASSPPSSGAATEAFF.

This clonotype was seen repeatedly, ten times or more. The V gene is TRBV5-1, the J gene TRBJ1-2; D gene unclear. The CDR3 has 13 amino acids. V was trimmed by 4 bases and J by 0 bases, leaving 7 bases between them. CDR1 is SGHRS, CDR2 YFSETQ, per germline. CDR3 residues: CASSQTPNYGYTF. CDR3 bases: TGCGCCAGCAGCCAGACACCTAACTATGGCTACACCTTC.

This clonotype was observed many times. V gene TRBV7-3 combines with J gene TRBJ1-1, with a tentative D call TRBD1 (5 bases). Germline V gene data show CDR1 as SGHTA and CDR2 as FQGTGA. The CDR3 spans 13 residues. V was clipped by 1 base and J by 6 bases, with 9 bases between them. The CDR3 protein is CASSLSRDSEAFF. CDR3 sequence (DNA): TGTGCCAGCAGCTTAAGCCGGGACTCTGAAGCTTTCTTT.

This clonotype came up many times. The chain carries TRBV12-3 or TRBV12-4 and TRBJ1-5; D may be TRBD1 (5 bases). Trimming removed 5 bases at V and 9 bases at J, with 23 bases between. The CDR3 length is 16 residues. CDR3 in amino acids: CASSRWGVSQSWPQHF. CDR3 coding DNA: TGTGCCAGCAGTCGCTGGGGGGTGTCTCAATCATGGCCCCAGCATTTT.

This clonotype occurred many times. This chain links TRBV28 with TRBJ1-6, with unresolved D. CDR1 is MDHEN and CDR2 is SYDVKM in the germline V gene. V shed 7 bases and J shed 4 bases, with 11 bases lying between them. The CDR3 length is 14 residues. The CDR3 sequence is CASIPGEYNSPLHF. Written as DNA, the CDR3 is TGTGCCAGCATCCCCGGAGAGTATAATTCACCCCTCCACTTT.

This clonotype was picked up many times. The chain employs TRBV4-1 and TRBJ2-1; 13 bases fit TRBD2. V trimming: 8 bases; J trimming: 5 bases; junction bases outside the gene matches: 0. Germline CDR1 and CDR2: MGHRA and YSYEKL. The CDR3 totals 13 residues. The CDR3 nucleotides read TGCGCCAGCGGGACTAGCGGGAACAATGAGCAGTTCTTC. Encoded protein: CASGTSGNNEQFF.

The V gene is TRBV5-1, the J gene TRBJ2-7; 8 bases agree with TRBD1. Unmatched junction bases numbered 13, after V lost 3 bases and J lost 2 bases. The CDR3 runs to 17 residues. Germline V CDR1 and CDR2: SGHRS, YFSETQ. The CDR3 here is CASSSPGTGGFTYEQYF. In nucleotides, the CDR3 is TGCGCCAGCAGCTCGCCTGGGACAGGCGGCTTTACCTACGAGCAGTACTTC.

This clonotype was seen many times. The chain recombines TRBV3-1 with TRBJ2-6; D possibly uses TRBD1 or TRBD2 (6 bases each). Trimming removed 2 bases from V and 8 bases from J, with 19 bases in between. CDR1 is LGHDT, CDR2 YNNKEL, per germline (reference sequence). The CDR3 sequence is 17 residues long. The CDR3 DNA follows: TGTGCCAGCAGCCAACCCCGGACGGGGGCCCGGACCAACGTCCTGACTTTC. Encoded protein: CASSQPRTGARTNVLTF. Full variable domain (outside the CDR3, taken from reference TRBV3-1 and TRBJ2-6): DTAVSQTPKYLVTQMGNDKSIKCEQNLGHDTMYWYKQDSKKFLKIMFSYNNKELIINETVPNRFSPKSPDKAHLNLHINSLELGDSAVYFCASSQPRTGARTNVLTFGAGSRLTVL.

The V gene is TRBV12-3 or TRBV12-4, the J gene TRBJ2-3, with TRBD2 matching over 12 bases. The CDR3 length is 15 residues. Trimming took 6 bases from V and 6 from J; bases not matched to a gene: 7. The chain's CDR3 is CASSPLAGGPDTQYF. The CDR3, as DNA: TGTGCCAGCAGCCCCCTAGCGGGGGGGCCCGATACGCAGTATTTT.

This clonotype was seen many times. V usage is TRBV7-2 and J usage is TRBJ1-5; no firm D call. The CDR3 sequence is 13 residues long. Trimming stripped 5 bases from V and 6 bases from J, with 11 bases between. The germline gives CDR1 SGHTA, CDR2 FQGNSA. CDR3 in amino acids: CASSTQEAQPQHF. DNA for the CDR3: TGTGCCAGCAGCACCCAAGAGGCTCAGCCCCAGCATTTT.

The table lists this clonotype with many counts. The chain joins TRBV30 to TRBJ1-4; 9 bases match TRBD1. V was pared by 1 base and J by 8 bases, with 5 bases of the junction left unmatched. The germline CDR1 and CDR2 sequences are GTSNPN and SVGIG (reference sequence). The CDR3 loop spans 14 amino acids. The CDR3: CAWSASGTGEKLFF. The CDR3 nucleotides are TGTGCCTGGAGTGCCTCCGGGACAGGGGAAAAACTGTTTTTT.

This clonotype appeared a few times. The V call is TRBV6-1, the J call TRBJ2-7, with 8 bases matching TRBD1. The CDR3 is 16 amino acids. Germline V gene lookup returns CDR1 MNHNS and CDR2 SASEGT. V shed 2 bases, J shed 1 base, and the junction held 7 bases outside the gene matches. In DNA, the CDR3 is TGTGCCAGCAGTGAACTCGGGACAGGCCTGTCCTACGAGCAGTACTTC. As protein: CASSELGTGLSYEQYF.

Of note for this clonotype: This may be a read error, as it is one base from a much larger clone. This chain links TRBV7-2 with TRBJ2-7; TRBD1 matches 8 bases. Germline V gives CDR1 SGHTA, CDR2 FQGNSA. Unmatched junction bases numbered 8, after V lost 5 bases and J lost 11 bases. This CDR3 is built from 12 residues. Written as DNA, the CDR3 is TGTGCCAGCAGCCCCGACAGGGGAGTGGAGTACTTC. This codes for CASSPDRGVEYF.

This clonotype was observed at least ten times. The CDR3 DNA reads as TGCAGCGTTGAAGAGGGGTGGGCAACTGAAGCTTTCTTT. This sequence encodes CSVEEGWATEAFF. V and J are TRBV29-1 and TRBJ1-1; D is uncertain. Trimming shortened V by 0 bases and J by 5 bases, and 10 bases separated the two germline ends. In germline, CDR1 is SQVTM, CDR2 ANQGSEA. The CDR3 consists of 13 residues. Complete variable domain (other parts from reference TRBV29-1 and TRBJ1-1): SAVISQKPSRDICQRGTSLTIQCQVDSQVTMMFWYRQQPGQSLTLIATANQGSEATYESGFVIDKFPISRPNLTFSTLTVSNMSPEDSSIYLCSVEEGWATEAFFGQGTRLTVV.

This clonotype was picked up many times. This rearrangement joins TRBV27 to TRBJ2-2, with 7 bases that match TRBD1. The CDR3 has 17 residues. Germline assignment: CDR1 MNHEY and CDR2 SMNVEV (reference sequence). V was clipped by 5 bases and J by 3 bases; unmatched bases: 12. For the CDR3, the DNA is TGTGCCAGCAGTAGGCAATACAGGGGTTATGACACCGGGGAGCTGTTTTTT. It codes for CASSRQYRGYDTGELFF.

Note on this clonotype: Sequence at one end of the junction differs from germline and may be a read error. The chain couples TRBV14 to TRBJ2-7; 9 bases agree with TRBD1. The CDR3 has 15 amino acids. Per the germline V gene, CDR1 is SGHDN and CDR2 is FVKESK. The CDR3 protein is CASSQYGTGHYKQYF. The CDR3 DNA sequence: TGTGCCAGCAGCCAATACGGGACAGGGCACTACAAGCAGTACTTC.

In its sample, this clonotype was seen many times. The chain employs TRBV6-5 and TRBJ2-2; TRBD2 aligns across 8 bases. Germline V CDR1 and CDR2: MNHEY, SVGAGI. The length of the CDR3 is 18 residues. With 3 bases clipped from V and 1 base from J, the junction kept 10 bases outside the gene matches. CDR3 protein: CASSYSRTSPWNTGELFF. Written as DNA, the CDR3 is TGTGCCAGCAGTTATTCCCGGACTAGCCCATGGAACACCGGGGAGCTGTTTTTT.